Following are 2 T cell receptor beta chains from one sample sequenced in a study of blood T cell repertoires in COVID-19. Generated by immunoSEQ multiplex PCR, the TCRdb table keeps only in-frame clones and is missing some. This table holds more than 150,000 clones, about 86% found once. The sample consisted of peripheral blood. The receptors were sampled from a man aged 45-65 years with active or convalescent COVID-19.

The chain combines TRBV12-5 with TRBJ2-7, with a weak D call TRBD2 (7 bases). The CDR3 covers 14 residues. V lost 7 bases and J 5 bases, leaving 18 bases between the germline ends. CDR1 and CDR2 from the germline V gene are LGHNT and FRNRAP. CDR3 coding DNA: TGTGCTAGTGCCCCGTCGGGGGGCAGGAACGAGCAGTACTTC. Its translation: CASAPSGGRNEQYF.

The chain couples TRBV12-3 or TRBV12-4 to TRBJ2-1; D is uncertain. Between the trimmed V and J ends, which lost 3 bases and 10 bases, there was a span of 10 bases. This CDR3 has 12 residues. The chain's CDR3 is CASSFPSGEQFF. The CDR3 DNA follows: TGTGCCAGCAGTTTTCCCTCTGGCGAGCAGTTCTTC.